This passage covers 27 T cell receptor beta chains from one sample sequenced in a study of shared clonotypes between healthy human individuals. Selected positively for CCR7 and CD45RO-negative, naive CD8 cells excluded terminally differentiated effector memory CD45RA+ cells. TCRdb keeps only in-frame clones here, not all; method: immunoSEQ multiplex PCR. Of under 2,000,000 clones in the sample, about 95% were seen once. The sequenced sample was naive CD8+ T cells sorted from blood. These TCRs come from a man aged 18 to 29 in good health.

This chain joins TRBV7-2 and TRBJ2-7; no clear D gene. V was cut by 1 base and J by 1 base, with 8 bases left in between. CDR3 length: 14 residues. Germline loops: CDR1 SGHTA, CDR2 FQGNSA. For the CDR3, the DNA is TGTGCCAGCAGCTTAGTTCCGGCTTCCTACGAGCAGTACTTC. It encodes CASSLVPASYEQYF.

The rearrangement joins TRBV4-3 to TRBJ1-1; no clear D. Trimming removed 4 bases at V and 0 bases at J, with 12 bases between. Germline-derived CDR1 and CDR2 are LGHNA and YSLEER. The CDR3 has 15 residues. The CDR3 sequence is CASSRGVQLNTEAFF. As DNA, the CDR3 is TGCGCCAGCAGCCGCGGGGTACAATTGAACACTGAAGCTTTCTTT.

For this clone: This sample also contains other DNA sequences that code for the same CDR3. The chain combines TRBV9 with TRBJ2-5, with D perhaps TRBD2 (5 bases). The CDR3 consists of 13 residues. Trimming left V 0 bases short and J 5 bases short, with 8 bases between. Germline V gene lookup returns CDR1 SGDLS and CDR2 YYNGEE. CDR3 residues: CASSVVGEETQYF. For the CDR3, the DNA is TGTGCCAGCAGCGTAGTTGGGGAGGAGACCCAGTACTTC.

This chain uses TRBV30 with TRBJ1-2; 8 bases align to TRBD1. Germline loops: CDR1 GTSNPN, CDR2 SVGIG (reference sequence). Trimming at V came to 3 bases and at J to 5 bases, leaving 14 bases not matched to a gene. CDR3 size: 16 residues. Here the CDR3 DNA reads TGTGCCTGGAGGTCCTGGAGAGTGGACAGGGTGTATGGCTACACCTTC. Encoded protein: CAWRSWRVDRVYGYTF.

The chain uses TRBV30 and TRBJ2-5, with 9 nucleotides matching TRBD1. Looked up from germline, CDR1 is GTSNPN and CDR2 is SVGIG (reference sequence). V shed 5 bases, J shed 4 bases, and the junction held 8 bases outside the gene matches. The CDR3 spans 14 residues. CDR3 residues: CAWETGTGLETQYF. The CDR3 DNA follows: TGTGCCTGGGAGACCGGGACAGGGCTAGAGACCCAGTACTTC.

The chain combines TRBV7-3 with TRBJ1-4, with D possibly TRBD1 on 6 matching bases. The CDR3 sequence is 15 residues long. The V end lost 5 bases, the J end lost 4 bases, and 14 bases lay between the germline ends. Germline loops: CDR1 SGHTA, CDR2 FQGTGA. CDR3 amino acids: CASSLTGSGNEKLFF. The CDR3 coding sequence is TGTGCCAGCAGCCTCACAGGGAGTGGTAATGAAAAACTGTTTTTT.

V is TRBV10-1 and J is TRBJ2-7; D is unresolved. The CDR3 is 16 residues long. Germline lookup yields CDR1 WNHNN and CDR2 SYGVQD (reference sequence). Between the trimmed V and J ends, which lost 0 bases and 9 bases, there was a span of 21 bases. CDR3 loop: CASSESVAGPNVGQYF. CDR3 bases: TGCGCCAGCAGTGAGTCAGTAGCTGGGCCTAACGTTGGGCAGTACTTC.

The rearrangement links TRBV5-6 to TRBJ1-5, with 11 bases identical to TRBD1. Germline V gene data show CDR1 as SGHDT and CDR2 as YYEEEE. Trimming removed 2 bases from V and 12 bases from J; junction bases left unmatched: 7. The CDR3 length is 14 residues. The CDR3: CASSFGTGGPLQHF. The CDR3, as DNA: TGTGCCAGCAGCTTTGGGACAGGGGGACCACTCCAGCATTTT.

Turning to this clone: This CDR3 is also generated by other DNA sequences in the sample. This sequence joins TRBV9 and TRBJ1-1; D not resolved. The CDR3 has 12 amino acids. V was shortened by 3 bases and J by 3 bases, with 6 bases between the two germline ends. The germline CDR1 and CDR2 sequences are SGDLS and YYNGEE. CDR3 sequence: CASSGRDTEAFF. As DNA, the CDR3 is TGTGCCAGCAGCGGGCGGGACACTGAAGCTTTCTTT.

This CDR3 is CASSVDTGTYEQYF. The CDR3 DNA follows: TGTGCCAGCAGCGTAGATACAGGGACCTACGAGCAGTACTTC. The chain uses TRBV9 and TRBJ2-7, with D perhaps TRBD1 (6 bases). V dropped 0 bases and J dropped 2 bases, with 9 bases sitting between them. Germline-derived CDR1 and CDR2 are SGDLS and YYNGEE. This CDR3 comprises 14 residues. The complete variable domain, with remaining parts taken from reference TRBV9 and TRBJ2-7, reads DSGVTQTPKHLITATGQRVTLRCSPRSGDLSVYWYQQSLDQGLQFLIQYYNGEERAKGNILERFSAQQFPDLHSELNLSSLELGDSALYFCASSVDTGTYEQYFGPGTRLTVT.

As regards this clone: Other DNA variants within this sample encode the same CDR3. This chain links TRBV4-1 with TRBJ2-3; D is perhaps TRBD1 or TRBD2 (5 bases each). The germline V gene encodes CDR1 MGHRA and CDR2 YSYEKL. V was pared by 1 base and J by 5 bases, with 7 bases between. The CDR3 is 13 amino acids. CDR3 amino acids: CASSQGGGDTQYF. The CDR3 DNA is TGCGCCAGCAGCCAAGGTGGGGGAGATACGCAGTATTTT.

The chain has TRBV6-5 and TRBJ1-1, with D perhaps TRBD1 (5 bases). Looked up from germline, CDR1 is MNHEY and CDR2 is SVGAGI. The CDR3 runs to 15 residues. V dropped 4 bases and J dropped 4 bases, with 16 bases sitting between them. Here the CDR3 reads CASSLLRGFGTEAFF. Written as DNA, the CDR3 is TGTGCCAGCAGTTTACTACGGGGGTTCGGCACTGAAGCTTTCTTT.

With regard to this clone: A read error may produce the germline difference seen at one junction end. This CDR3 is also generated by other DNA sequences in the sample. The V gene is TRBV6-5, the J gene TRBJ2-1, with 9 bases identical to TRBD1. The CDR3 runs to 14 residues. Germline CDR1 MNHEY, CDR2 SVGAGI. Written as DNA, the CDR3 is TGTGCTAGCAGTTACGGACAGGGGACCAATGAGCAGTTCTTC. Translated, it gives CASSYGQGTNEQFF.

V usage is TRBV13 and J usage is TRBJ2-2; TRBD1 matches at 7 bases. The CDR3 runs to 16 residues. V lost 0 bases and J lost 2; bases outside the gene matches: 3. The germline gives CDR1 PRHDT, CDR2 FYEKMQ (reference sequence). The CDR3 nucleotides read TGTGCCAGCAGCTTAGGGGACAGGAGAAACACCGGGGAGCTGTTTTTT. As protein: CASSLGDRRNTGELFF.

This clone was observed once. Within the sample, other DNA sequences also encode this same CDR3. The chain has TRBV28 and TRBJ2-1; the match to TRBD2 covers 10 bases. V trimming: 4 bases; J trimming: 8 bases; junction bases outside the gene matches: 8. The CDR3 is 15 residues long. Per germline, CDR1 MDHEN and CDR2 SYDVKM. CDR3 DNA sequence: TGTGCCAGCAGTTCGTTAGCGGGAGGTCTTCATGAGCAGTTCTTC. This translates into CASSSLAGGLHEQFF.

Here the CDR3 DNA reads TGTGCCAGCAGCGCTTACCGCGGGGGTGGGACCCAGTACTTC. Amino acids: CASSAYRGGGTQYF. The rearrangement joins TRBV9 to TRBJ2-5; TRBD2 aligns across 7 bases. CDR3 size: 14 residues. V gave up 3 bases and J gave up 7 bases; unmatched junction bases: 9. Looked up from germline, CDR1 is SGDLS and CDR2 is YYNGEE.

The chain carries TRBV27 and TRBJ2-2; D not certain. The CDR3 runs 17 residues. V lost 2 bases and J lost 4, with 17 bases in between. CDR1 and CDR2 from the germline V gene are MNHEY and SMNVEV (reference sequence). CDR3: CASSLIWTDLFTGELFF. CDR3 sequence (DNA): TGTGCCAGCAGTTTAATCTGGACGGACCTCTTCACCGGGGAGCTGTTTTTT.

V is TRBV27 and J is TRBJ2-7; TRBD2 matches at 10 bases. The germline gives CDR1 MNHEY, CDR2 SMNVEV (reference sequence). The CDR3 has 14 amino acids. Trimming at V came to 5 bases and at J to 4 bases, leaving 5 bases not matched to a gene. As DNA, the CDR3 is TGTGCCAGCAGTCTCCCGGGACTAGCGTACGAGCAGTACTTC. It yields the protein CASSLPGLAYEQYF.

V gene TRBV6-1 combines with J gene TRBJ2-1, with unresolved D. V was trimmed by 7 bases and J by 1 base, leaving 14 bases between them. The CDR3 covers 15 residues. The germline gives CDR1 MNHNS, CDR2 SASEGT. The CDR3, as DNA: TGTGCCAGCAAGGGTGTCATGGGATCCTACAATGAGCAGTTCTTC. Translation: CASKGVMGSYNEQFF.

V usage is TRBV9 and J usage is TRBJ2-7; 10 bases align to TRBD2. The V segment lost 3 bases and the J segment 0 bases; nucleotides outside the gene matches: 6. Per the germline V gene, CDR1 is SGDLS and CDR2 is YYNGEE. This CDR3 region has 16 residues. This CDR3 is CASSASGGMGSYEQYF. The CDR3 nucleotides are TGTGCCAGCAGCGCTAGCGGGGGAATGGGCTCCTACGAGCAGTACTTC.

The CDR3 loop is CASSAYWEGDEAFF. DNA of the CDR3: TGTGCCAGCAGCGCCTACTGGGAAGGGGATGAAGCTTTCTTT. The chain has TRBV5-4 and TRBJ1-1; D perhaps matches TRBD1 (5 bases). The CDR3 contains 14 residues. V gave up 4 bases and J gave up 7 bases, with 17 bases separating them. Germline CDR1 reads SGHNT; CDR2 reads YYREEE (reference sequence).

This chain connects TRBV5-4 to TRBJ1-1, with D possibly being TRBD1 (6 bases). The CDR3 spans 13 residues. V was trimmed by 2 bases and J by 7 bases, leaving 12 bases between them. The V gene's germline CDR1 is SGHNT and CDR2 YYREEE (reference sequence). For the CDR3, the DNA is TGTGCCAGCAGCTTAAAAGGGGGAATTGAAGCTTTCTTT. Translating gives CASSLKGGIEAFF.

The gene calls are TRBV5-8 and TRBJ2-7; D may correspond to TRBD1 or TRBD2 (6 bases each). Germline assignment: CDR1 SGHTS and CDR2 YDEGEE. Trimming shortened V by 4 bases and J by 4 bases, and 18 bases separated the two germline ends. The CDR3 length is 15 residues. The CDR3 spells CASSESRGPVYEQYF. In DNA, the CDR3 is TGTGCCAGCAGCGAAAGCCGGGGGCCGGTGTACGAGCAGTACTTC.

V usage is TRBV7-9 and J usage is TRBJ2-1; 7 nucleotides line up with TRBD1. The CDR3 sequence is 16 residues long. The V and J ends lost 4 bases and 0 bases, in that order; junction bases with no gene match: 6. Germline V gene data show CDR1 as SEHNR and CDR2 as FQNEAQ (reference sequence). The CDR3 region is CASSSSQGSSYNEQFF. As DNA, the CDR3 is TGTGCCAGCAGCTCCTCACAGGGGAGCTCCTACAATGAGCAGTTCTTC.

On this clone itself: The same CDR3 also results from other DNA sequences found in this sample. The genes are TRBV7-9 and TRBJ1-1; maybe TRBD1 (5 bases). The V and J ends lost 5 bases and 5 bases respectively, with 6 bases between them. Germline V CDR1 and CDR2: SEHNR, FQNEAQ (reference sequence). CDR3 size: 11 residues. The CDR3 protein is CASSQGTEAFF. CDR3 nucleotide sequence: TGTGCCAGCAGCCAGGGTACTGAAGCTTTCTTT.

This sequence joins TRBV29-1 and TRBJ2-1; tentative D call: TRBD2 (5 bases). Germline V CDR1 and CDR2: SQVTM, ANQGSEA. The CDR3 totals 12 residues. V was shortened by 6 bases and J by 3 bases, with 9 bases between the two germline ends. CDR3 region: CSVEEDYNEQFF. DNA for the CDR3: TGCAGCGTGGAGGAGGACTACAATGAGCAGTTCTTC.

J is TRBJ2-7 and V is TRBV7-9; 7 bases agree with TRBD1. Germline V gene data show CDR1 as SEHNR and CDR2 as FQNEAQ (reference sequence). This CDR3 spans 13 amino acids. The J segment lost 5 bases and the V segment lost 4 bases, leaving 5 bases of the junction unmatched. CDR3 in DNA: TGTGCCAGCAGCTCCGACAGGGAAGACGAGCAGTACTTC. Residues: CASSSDREDEQYF.